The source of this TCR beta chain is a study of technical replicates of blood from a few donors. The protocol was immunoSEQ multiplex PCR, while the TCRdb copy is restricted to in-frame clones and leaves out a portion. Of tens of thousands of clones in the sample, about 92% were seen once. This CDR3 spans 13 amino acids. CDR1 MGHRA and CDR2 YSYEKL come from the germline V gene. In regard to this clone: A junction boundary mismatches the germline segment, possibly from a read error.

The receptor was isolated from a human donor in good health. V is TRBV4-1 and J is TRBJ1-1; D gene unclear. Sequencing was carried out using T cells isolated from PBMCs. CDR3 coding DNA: TGCGCCAGCAGCGAAGAGGGCTGGTCTGAAGCTTTCTTT. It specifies CASSEEGWSEAFF.